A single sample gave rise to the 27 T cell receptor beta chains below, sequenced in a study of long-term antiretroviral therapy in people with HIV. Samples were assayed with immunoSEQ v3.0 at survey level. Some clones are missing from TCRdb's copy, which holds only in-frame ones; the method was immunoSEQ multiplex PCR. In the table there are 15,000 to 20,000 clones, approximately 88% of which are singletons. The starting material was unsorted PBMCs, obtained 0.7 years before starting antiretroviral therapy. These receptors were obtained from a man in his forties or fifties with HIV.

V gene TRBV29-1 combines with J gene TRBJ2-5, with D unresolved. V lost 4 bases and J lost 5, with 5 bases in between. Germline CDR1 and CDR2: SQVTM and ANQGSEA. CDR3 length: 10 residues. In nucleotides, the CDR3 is TGCAGCGTTGTCCGGGAGACCCAGTACTTC. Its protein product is CSVVRETQYF. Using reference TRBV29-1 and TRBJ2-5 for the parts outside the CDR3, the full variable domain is SAVISQKPSRDICQRGTSLTIQCQVDSQVTMMFWYRQQPGQSLTLIATANQGSEATYESGFVIDKFPISRPNLTFSTLTVSNMSPEDSSIYLCSVVRETQYFGPGTRLLVL.

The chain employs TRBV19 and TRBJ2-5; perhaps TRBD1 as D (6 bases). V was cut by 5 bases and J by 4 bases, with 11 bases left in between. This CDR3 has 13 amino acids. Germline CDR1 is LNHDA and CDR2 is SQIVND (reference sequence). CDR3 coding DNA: TGTGCCAGTAGTGACACAGGGCCAGAGACCCAGTACTTC. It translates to CASSDTGPETQYF. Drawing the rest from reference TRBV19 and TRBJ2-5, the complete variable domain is DGGITQSPKYLFRKEGQNVTLSCEQNLNHDAMYWYRQDPGQGLRLIYYSQIVNDFQKGDIAEGYSVSREKKESFPLTVTSAQKNPTAFYLCASSDTGPETQYFGPGTRLLVL.

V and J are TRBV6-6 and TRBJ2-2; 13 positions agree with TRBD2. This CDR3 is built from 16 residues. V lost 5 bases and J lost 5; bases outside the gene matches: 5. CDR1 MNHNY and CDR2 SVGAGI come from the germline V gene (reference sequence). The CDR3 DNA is TGTGCCAGCAGTCCTCTGGGACTAGCGGGAACCGGGGAGCTGTTTTTT. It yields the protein CASSPLGLAGTGELFF.

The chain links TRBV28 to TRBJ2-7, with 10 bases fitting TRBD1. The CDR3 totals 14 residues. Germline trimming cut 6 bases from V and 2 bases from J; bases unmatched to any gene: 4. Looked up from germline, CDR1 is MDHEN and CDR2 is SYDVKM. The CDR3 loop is CASRRTGGAYEQYF. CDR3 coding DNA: TGTGCCAGCAGGCGGACAGGGGGGGCCTACGAGCAGTACTTC.

CDR3 sequence: CATNLRDRTSYEQYF. DNA of the CDR3: TGTGCCACCAATCTGAGGGACAGAACGTCCTACGAGCAGTACTTC. The J gene is TRBJ2-7, the V gene TRBV6-1; 7 bases are a match to TRBD1. V gave up 10 bases and J gave up 1 base; unmatched junction bases: 13. The CDR3 loop spans 15 amino acids. The germline V gene has CDR1 MNHNS and CDR2 SASEGT.

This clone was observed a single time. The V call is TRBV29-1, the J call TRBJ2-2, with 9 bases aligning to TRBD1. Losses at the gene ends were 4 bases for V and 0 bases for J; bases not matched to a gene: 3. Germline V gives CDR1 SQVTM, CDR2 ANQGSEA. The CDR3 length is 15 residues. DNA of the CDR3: TGCAGCGTTGTAGGGGACAGGGCGAACACCGGGGAGCTGTTTTTT. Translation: CSVVGDRANTGELFF.

CDR3 residues: CASSLEPYTEAFF. CDR3 DNA sequence: TGCGCCAGCAGCTTGGAACCCTACACTGAAGCTTTCTTT. The chain employs TRBV5-1 and TRBJ1-1; D not certain. The CDR3 spans 13 residues. With 0 bases removed from V and 3 bases from J, the gap between germline ends came to 6 bases. Germline CDR1 SGHRS, CDR2 YFSETQ.

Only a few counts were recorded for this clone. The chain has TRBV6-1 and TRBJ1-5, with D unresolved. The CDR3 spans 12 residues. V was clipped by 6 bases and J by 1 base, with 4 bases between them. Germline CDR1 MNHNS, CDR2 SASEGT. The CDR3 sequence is CASRASNQPQHF. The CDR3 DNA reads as TGTGCCAGCAGAGCCAGCAATCAGCCCCAGCATTTT.

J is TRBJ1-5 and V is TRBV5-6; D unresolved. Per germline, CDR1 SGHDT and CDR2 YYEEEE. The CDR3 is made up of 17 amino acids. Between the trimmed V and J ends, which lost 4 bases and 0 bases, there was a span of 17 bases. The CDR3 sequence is CASSPSWASYSNQPQHF. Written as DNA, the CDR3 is TGTGCCAGCAGCCCGAGCTGGGCCTCTTATAGCAATCAGCCCCAGCATTTT. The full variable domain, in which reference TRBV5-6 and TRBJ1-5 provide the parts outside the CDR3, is DAGVTQSPTHLIKTRGQQVTLRCSPKSGHDTVSWYQQALGQGPQFIFQYYEEEERQRGNFPDRFSGHQFPNYSSELNVNALLLGDSALYLCASSPSWASYSNQPQHFGDGTRLSIL.

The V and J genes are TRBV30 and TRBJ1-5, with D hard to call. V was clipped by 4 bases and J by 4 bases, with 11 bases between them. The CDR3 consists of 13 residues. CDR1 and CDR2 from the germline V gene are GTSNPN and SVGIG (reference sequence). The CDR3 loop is CAWTPGENQPQHF. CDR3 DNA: TGTGCCTGGACACCCGGGGAGAATCAGCCCCAGCATTTT.

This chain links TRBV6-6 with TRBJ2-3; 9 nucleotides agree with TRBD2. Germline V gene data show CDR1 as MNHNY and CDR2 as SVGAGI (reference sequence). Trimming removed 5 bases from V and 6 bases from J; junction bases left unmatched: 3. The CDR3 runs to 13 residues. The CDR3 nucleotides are TGTGCCAGCAGTACCGGACTAGCGGATACGCAGTATTTT. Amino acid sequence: CASSTGLADTQYF.

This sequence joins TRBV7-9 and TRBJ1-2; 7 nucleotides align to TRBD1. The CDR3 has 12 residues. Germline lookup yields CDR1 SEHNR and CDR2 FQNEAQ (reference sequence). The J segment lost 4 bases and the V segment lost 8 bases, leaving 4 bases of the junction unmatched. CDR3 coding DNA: TGTGCCAGCTCCCGGGACAGCTATGGCTACACCTTC. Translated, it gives CASSRDSYGYTF.

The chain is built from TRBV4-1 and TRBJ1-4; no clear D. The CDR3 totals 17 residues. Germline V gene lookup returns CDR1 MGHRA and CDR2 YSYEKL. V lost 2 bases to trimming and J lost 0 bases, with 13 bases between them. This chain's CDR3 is CASSQFPLSPTNEKLFF. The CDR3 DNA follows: TGCGCCAGCAGCCAATTCCCCCTTTCGCCAACTAATGAAAAACTGTTTTTT.

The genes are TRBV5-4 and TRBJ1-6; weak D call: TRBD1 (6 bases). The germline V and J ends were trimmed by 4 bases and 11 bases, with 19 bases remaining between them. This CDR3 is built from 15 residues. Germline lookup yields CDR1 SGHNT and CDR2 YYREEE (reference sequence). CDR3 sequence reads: CASSPRRGGLTPLHF. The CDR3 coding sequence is TGTGCCAGCAGCCCGAGACGAGGGGGACTGACACCCCTCCACTTT.

The chain's CDR3 is CASSEPMNTEAFF. CDR3 in DNA: TGTGCCAGCAGTGAACCTATGAACACTGAAGCTTTCTTT. The V call is TRBV6-1, the J call TRBJ1-1; D call uncertain. Germline V lookup: CDR1 MNHNS, CDR2 SASEGT. This CDR3 is built from 13 residues. V lost 2 bases, J lost 0 bases, and 4 bases lay in between.

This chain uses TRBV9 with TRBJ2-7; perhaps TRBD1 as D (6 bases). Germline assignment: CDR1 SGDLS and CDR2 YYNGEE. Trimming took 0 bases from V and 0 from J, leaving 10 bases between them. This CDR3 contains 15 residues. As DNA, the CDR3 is TGTGCCAGCAGCGTAGAGGGGACAAGCTCCTACGAGCAGTACTTC. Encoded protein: CASSVEGTSSYEQYF.

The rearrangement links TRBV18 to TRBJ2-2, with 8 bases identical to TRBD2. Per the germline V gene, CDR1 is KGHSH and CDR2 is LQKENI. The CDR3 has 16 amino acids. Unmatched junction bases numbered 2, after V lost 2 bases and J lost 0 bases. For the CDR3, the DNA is TGTGCCAGCTCACCAAGCGGGAGTACGAACACCGGGGAGCTGTTTTTT. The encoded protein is CASSPSGSTNTGELFF.

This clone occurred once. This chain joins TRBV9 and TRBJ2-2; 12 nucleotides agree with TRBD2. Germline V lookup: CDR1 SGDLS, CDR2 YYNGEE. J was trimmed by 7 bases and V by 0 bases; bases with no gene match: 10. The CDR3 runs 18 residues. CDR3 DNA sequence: TGTGCCAGCAGCGTAGAGGGGGAGCCGGGACTAGCGGGCGGGGAGCTGTTTTTT. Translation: CASSVEGEPGLAGGELFF.

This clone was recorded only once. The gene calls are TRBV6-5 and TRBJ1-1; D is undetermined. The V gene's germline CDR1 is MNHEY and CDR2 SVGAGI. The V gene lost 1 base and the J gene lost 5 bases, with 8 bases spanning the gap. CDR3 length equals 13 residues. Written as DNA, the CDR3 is TGTGCCAGCAGTTACTTTGGAAGGACTGAAGCTTTCTTT. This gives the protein CASSYFGRTEAFF.

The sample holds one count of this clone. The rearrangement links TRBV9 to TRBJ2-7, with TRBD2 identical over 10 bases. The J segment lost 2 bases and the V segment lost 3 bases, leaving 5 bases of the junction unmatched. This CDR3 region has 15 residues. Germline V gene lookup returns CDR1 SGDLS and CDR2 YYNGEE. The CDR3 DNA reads TGTGCCAGCAGCGGGGAGCGGGGGGGTACCTACGAGCAGTACTTC. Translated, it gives CASSGERGGTYEQYF.

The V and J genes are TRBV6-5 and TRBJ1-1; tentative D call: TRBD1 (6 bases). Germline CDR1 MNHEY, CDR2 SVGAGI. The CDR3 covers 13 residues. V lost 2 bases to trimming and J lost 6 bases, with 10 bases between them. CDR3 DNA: TGTGCCAGCAGTTACCTTAGGGGGGCTGAAGCTTTCTTT. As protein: CASSYLRGAEAFF.

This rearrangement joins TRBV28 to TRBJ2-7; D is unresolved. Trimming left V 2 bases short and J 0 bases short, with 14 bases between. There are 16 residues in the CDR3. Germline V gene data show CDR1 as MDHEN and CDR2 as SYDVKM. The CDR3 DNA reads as TGTGCCAGCAGTTTAGGTACGGGCAGGAGCTCCTACGAGCAGTACTTC. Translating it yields CASSLGTGRSSYEQYF.

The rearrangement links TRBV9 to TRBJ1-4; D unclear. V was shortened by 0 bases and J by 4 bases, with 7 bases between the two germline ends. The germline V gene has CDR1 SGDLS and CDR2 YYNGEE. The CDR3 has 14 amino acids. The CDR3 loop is CASSVAGINEKLFF. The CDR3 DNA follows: TGTGCCAGCAGCGTAGCGGGGATTAATGAAAAACTGTTTTTT.

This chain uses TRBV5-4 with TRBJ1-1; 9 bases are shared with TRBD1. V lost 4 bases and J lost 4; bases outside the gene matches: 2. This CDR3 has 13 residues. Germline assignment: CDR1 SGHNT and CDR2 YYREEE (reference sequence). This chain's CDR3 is CASSTGQGTEAFF. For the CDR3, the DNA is TGTGCCAGCAGCACGGGACAGGGCACTGAAGCTTTCTTT.

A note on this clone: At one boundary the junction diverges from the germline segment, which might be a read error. CDR3 DNA sequence: TGTGCCAGCAGCTTGGGTGGGGCACTAGCGGGAGGGCCATACGCGCAGTACTTC. This gives the protein CASSLGGALAGGPYAQYF. This chain links TRBV5-4 with TRBJ2-7; 13 positions match TRBD2. The CDR3 extends over 18 amino acids. CDR1 and CDR2 from the germline V gene are SGHNT and YYREEE (reference sequence).

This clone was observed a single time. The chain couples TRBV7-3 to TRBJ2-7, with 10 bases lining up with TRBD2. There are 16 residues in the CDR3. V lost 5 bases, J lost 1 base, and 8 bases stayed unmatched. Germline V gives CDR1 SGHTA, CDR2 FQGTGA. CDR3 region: CASSPHGLADSYEQYF. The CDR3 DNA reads TGTGCCAGCAGCCCCCATGGACTAGCGGATTCCTACGAGCAGTACTTC.

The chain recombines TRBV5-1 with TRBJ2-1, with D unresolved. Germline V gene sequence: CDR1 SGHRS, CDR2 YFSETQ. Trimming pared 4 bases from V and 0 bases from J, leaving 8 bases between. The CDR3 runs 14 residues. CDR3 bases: TGCGCCAGCAGCGAAACGAGCTCCTACAATGAGCAGTTCTTC. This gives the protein CASSETSSYNEQFF.